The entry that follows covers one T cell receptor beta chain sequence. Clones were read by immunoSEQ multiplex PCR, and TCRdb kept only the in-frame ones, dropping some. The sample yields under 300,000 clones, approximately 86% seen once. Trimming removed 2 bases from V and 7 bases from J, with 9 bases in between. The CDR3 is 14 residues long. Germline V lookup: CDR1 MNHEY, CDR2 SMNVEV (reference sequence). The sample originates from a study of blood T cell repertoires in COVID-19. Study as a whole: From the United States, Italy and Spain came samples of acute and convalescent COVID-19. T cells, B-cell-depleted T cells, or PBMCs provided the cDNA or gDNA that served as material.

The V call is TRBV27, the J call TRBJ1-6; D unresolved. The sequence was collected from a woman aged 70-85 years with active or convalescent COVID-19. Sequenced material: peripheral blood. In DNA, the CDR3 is TGTGCCAGCAGTTTAAACGGGGAGAATTCACCCCTCCACTTT. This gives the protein CASSLNGENSPLHF.